The clone carrying this TCR beta chain is a singleton in its sample. V lost 0 bases and J lost 10, with 16 bases in between. Germline CDR1 is LGHNA and CDR2 is YSLEER. The CDR3 has 16 amino acids. This table comes from immunoSEQ multiplex PCR, and its TCRdb copy is limited to in-frame clones, with some not included. The repertoire consists of over 55,000 clones, with roughly nine tenths occurring once and the leading ten covering about 2%. This record comes from a study of OX40 agonist ivuxolimab in advanced cancers. The chain joins TRBV4-3 to TRBJ1-6; D is unresolved. Specimen: CD4+ or CD8+ T cells sorted from blood, collected in a trial of the OX40 agonist ivuxolimab. This clonotype was sampled from an adult with an advanced solid tumor such as melanoma, head and neck, liver or kidney cancer. CDR3 amino acids: CASSQDRSRVGSPLHF. CDR3 DNA sequence: TGCGCCAGCAGCCAAGATCGGTCAAGGGTTGGCTCACCCCTCCACTTT.